This T cell receptor (beta chain) came from a study of spatial heterogeneity in lung cancer. About the study: In raw reads, more than 8.5 appearances on average were recorded for each unique TCR and UMI combination. General study findings and limits: Expanded TCR counts, ubiquitous and regional, correlated respectively with ubiquitous and regional nonsynonymous mutation counts. The number of expanded tumor alpha and beta chains correlated with mutation number.

Every TCR cDNA molecule bore its own unique molecular identifier. TCRdb re-called the 5' RACE reads with MiXCR, one entry per CDR3 protein. This sample carries about 100,000 distinct CDR3 sequences, 4.4% of them seen once, and the ten largest clones take 21%. Germline CDR1 MNHEY, CDR2 SVGAGI. CDR3 size: 15 residues. With 5 bases clipped from V and 0 bases from J, the junction kept 6 bases outside the gene matches. Time point reported: sample taken at primary tumor resection. The study sequenced unsorted whole RNA from tumor, nontumor lung or frozen PBMC. This clonotype was counted ten times or more. Antigen specificity is unknown.

This clonotype originated in a male donor with early-stage non-small cell lung cancer. The gene calls are TRBV6-5 and TRBJ1-1; TRBD1 matches 7 bases. The sequences come from lung tumor tissue, collected at surgery. The CDR3 region is CASSQTGALNTEAFF. Here the CDR3 DNA reads TGTGCCAGCAGTCAAACAGGGGCCTTGAACACTGAAGCTTTCTTT.